Following are 7 T cell receptor beta chains from one sample sequenced in a study of T cells in Graves' hyperthyroidism and ophthalmopathy. Template material for amplifying TCR beta CDR3 regions consisted of RNA transcripts. Initially, a first-round RT-PCR of the TCR CDR3 employed the HTBI primer set. TCRdb processed the multiplex PCR reads anew with MiXCR; each CDR3 protein has one entry. Among about 340,000 distinct CDR3 sequences listed, over 15% were seen once. The specimen sequenced was blood. The origin of the receptors is a woman aged 45-59 years with Graves' hyperthyroidism.

This sequence joins TRBV7-3 and TRBJ1-1; D is undetermined. The CDR3 totals 15 residues. Germline V CDR1 and CDR2: SGHTA, FQGTGA. V was trimmed by 0 bases and J by 1 base, leaving 9 bases between them. CDR3: CASSLTVGGNTEAFF. The CDR3 nucleotides are TGTGCCAGCAGCTTAACGGTAGGAGGGAACACTGAAGCTTTCTTT. The full variable domain, in which reference TRBV7-3 and TRBJ1-1 provide the parts outside the CDR3, is GAGVSQTPSNKVTEKGKYVELRCDPISGHTALYWYRQSLGQGPEFLIYFQGTGAADDSGLPNDRFFAVRPEGSVSTLKIQRTERGDSAVYLCASSLTVGGNTEAFFGQGTRLTVV.

This clonotype was detected many times. The chain carries TRBV12-3 or TRBV12-4 and TRBJ1-1; no reliable D call. This CDR3 has 13 residues. V was shortened by 5 bases and J by 2 bases, with 9 bases between the two germline ends. For the CDR3, the DNA is TGTGCCAGCAGTCGAAATACTAACACTGAAGCTTTCTTT. Residues: CASSRNTNTEAFF.

The rearrangement joins TRBV10-3 to TRBJ2-1; 8 positions match TRBD2. CDR1 and CDR2 (germline): ENHRY, SYGVKD. This CDR3 contains 13 residues. V dropped 8 bases and J dropped 5; count of bases not matched to a gene: 5. DNA for the CDR3: TGTGCCATCCGGACTAGCCCCGACAATGAGCAGTTCTTC. Protein product: CAIRTSPDNEQFF.

Many counts were recorded for this clonotype. The V and J genes are TRBV3-1 and TRBJ2-5, with 12 positions matching TRBD2. The ends lost 4 bases at V and 3 bases at J; junction bases unmatched: 3. There are 15 residues in the CDR3. Germline values: CDR1 LGHDT, CDR2 YNNKEL (reference sequence). This chain's CDR3 is CASSLWTSGEETQYF. CDR3 sequence (DNA): TGTGCCAGCAGCCTCTGGACTAGCGGGGAAGAGACCCAGTACTTC.

The rearrangement joins TRBV7-3 to TRBJ2-3; 7 nucleotides align to TRBD2. V lost 2 bases, J lost 1 base, and 6 bases stayed unmatched. The CDR3 loop spans 16 amino acids. The germline gives CDR1 SGHTA, CDR2 FQGTGA. CDR3 region: CASSLLVGGGTDTQYF. In DNA, the CDR3 is TGTGCCAGCAGCTTATTGGTTGGGGGGGGCACAGATACGCAGTATTTT. The whole variable domain, filled in from reference TRBV7-3 and TRBJ2-3, reads GAGVSQTPSNKVTEKGKYVELRCDPISGHTALYWYRQSLGQGPEFLIYFQGTGAADDSGLPNDRFFAVRPEGSVSTLKIQRTERGDSAVYLCASSLLVGGGTDTQYFGPGTRLTVL.

This rearrangement joins TRBV13 to TRBJ1-1; D is ambiguous. The CDR3 spans 16 residues. Trimming took off 6 bases at V and 5 bases at J, with 22 bases between the two ends. Germline V lookup: CDR1 PRHDT, CDR2 FYEKMQ (reference sequence). DNA for the CDR3: TGTGCCAGCAGTTTAATGTGGGCTCCCGGTGGGACTGAAGCTTTCTTT. Amino acids: CASSLMWAPGGTEAFF. Using reference TRBV13 and TRBJ1-1 for the parts outside the CDR3, the full variable domain is AAGVIQSPRHLIKEKRETATLKCYPIPRHDTVYWYQQGPGQDPQFLISFYEKMQSDKGSIPDRFSAQQFSDYHSELNMSSLELGDSALYFCASSLMWAPGGTEAFFGQGTRLTVV.

About this clonotype: The junction differs from germline at one of its ends, possibly a read error. The chain combines TRBV13 with TRBJ2-7; D gene uncertain. The J call may be incorrect, as the DNA end agrees better with TRBJ2-1. Germline V CDR1 and CDR2: PRHDT, FYEKMQ (reference sequence). CDR3 length equals 14 residues. CDR3 amino acids: CPSSLNQERDEQFF. The CDR3 DNA sequence: TGTCCCAGCAGCTTAAACCAGGAGCGCGACGAGCAGTTCTTC.